This TCR beta chain was recovered during a study of blood T cell repertoires in COVID-19. On the study more broadly: There were acute and convalescent COVID-19 samples, and they came from the United States, Italy and Spain. T cells, B-cell-depleted T cells, or PBMCs supplied cDNA or gDNA.

The assay was immunoSEQ multiplex PCR, and TCRdb's table has in-frame clones only and misses some. Of 150,000 to 200,000 clones in the sample, roughly 86% are singletons; the top ten hold roughly 2.5%. Germline loops: CDR1 MDHEN, CDR2 SYDVKM. The CDR3 extends over 13 amino acids. The ends were cut back, 5 bases at V and 8 bases at J, with 15 bases in the middle. The sequenced material came from peripheral blood. The sequence came from a man in his forties with active or convalescent COVID-19. The chain links TRBV28 to TRBJ1-1; the D gene is possibly TRBD1 (6 bases). The CDR3 here is CASSPTARGEAFF. CDR3 nucleotides: TGTGCCAGCAGTCCCACTGCCAGGGGCGAAGCTTTCTTT. The whole variable domain, remainder taken from reference TRBV28 and TRBJ1-1, is DVKVTQSSRYLVKRTGEKVFLECVQDMDHENMFWYRQDPGLGLRLIYFSYDVKMKEKGDIPEGYSVSREKKERFSLILESASTNQTSMYLCASSPTARGEAFFGQGTRLTVV.